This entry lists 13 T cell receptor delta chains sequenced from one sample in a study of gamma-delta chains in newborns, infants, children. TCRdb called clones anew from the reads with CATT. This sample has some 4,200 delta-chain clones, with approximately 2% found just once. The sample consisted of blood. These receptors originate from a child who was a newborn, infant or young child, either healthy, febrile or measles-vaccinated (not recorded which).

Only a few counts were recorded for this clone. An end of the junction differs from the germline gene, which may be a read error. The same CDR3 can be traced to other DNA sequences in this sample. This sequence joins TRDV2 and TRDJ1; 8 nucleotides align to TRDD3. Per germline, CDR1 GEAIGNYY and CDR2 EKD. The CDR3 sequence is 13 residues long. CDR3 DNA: TGTGCCTGTGACACCTGGGGGATGGATAAGCTCATCTTT. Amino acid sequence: CACDTWGMDKLIF.

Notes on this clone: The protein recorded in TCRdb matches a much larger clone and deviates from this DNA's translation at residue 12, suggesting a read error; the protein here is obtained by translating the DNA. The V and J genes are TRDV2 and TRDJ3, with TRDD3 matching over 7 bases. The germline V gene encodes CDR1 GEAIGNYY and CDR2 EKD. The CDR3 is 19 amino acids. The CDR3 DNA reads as TGTGCCTGTGACACCTTGGGGGAAGCGGGCTCCCGGGACACCCGACAGATGTTTTTC. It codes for CACDTLGEAGSRDTRQMFF.

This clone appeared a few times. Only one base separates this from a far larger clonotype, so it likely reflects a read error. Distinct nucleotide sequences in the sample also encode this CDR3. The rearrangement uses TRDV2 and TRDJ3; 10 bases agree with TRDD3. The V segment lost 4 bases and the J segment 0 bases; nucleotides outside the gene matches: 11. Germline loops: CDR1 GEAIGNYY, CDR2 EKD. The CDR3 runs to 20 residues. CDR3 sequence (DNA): TGTGCCTGTGATCGTACTGGGGGATCTGTAAGCTCCTGGGACACCCGACAGATGTTTTTC. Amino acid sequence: CACDRTGGSVSSWDTRQMFF.

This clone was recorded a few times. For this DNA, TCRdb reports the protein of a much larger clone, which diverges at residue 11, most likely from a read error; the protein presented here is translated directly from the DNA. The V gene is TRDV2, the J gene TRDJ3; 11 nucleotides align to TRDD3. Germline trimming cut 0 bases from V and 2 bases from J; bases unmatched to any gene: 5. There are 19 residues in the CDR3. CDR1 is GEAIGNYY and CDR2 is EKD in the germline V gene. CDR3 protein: CACDTGWGIRPWDTRQMFF. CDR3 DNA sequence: TGTGCCTGTGACACCGGATGGGGGATACGCCCCTGGGACACCCGACAGATGTTTTTC.

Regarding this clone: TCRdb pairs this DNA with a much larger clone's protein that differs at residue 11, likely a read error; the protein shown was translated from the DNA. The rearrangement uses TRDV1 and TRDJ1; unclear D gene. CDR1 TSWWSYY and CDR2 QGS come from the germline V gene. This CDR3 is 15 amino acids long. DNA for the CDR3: TGTGCTCTTGGGGAACTTCCAGCAAAGACCGGTAAACTCATCTTT. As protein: CALGELPAKTGKLIF.

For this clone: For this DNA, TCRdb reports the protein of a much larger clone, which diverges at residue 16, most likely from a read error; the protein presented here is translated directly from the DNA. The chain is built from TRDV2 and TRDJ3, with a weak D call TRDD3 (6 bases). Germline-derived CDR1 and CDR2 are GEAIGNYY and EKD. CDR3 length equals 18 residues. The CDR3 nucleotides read TGTGCCTGTGACACCGGGGATTTCTACTCCTGGGACACCCGACAGGTGTTTTTC. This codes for CACDTGDFYSWDTRQVFF.

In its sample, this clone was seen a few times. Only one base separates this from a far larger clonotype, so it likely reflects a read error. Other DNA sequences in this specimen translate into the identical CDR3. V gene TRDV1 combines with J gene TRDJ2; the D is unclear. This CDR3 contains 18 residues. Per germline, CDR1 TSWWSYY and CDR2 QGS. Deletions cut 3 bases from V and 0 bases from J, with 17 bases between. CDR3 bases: TGTGCTCTTGGGGAGCTCCCCCCTTTTACTACTTTGACAGCACAACTCTTCTTT. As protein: CALGELPPFTTLTAQLFF.

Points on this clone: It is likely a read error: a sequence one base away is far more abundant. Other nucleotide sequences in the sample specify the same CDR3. CDR3 sequence reads: CACDTWGIAQLFF. The CDR3 nucleotides are TGTGCCTGCGACACCTGGGGGATAGCACAACTCTTCTTT. J is TRDJ2 and V is TRDV2; TRDD3 matches 9 bases. Germline CDR1 reads GEAIGNYY; CDR2 reads EKD. The CDR3 has 13 amino acids.

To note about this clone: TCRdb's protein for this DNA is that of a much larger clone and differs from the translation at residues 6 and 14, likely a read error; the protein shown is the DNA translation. The CDR3 DNA is TGTGCCTGTGACACCATACTGGGGGATTGGGACACCCGACGGATGTTTTTC. Encoded protein: CACDTILGDWDTRRMFF. The V and J genes are TRDV2 and TRDJ3; 10 nucleotides line up with TRDD3. This CDR3 has 17 residues. Per germline, CDR1 GEAIGNYY and CDR2 EKD.

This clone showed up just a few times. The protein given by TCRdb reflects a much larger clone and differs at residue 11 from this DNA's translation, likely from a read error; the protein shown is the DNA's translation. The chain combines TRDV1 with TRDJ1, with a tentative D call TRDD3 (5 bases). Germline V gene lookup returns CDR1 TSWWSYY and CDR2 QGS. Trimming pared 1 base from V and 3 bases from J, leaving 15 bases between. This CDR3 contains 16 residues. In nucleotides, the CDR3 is TGTGCTCTTGGGGAACCGGGGGGCCCGTACGCCGATAAACTCATCTTT. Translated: CALGEPGGPYADKLIF.

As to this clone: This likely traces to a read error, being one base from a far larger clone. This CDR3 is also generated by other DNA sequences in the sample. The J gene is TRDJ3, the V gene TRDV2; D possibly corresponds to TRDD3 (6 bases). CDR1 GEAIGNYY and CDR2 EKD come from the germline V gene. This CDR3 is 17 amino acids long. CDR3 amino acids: CACDTWDSSWDTRQMFF. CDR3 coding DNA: TGTGCCTGTGACACCTGGGATAGCTCCTGGGACACCCGGCAGATGTTTTTC.

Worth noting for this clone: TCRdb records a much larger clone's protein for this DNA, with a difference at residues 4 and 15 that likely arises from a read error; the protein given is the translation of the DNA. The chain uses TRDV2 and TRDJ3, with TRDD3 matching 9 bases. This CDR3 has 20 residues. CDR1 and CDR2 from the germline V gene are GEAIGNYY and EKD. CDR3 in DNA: TGTGCCTGTGGCACCGTGATGGGGGATAAAAGGTCCTGGGACATCCGACAGATGTTTTTC. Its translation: CACGTVMGDKRSWDIRQMFF.

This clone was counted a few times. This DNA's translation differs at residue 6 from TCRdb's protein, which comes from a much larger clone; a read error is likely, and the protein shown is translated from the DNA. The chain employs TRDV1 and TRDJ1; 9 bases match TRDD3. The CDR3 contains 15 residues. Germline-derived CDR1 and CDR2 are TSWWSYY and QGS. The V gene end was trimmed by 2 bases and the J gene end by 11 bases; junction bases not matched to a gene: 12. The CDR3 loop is CALGEWGIMARGLIF. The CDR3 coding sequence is TGTGCTCTTGGGGAATGGGGGATAATGGCCCGTGGGCTCATCTTT.